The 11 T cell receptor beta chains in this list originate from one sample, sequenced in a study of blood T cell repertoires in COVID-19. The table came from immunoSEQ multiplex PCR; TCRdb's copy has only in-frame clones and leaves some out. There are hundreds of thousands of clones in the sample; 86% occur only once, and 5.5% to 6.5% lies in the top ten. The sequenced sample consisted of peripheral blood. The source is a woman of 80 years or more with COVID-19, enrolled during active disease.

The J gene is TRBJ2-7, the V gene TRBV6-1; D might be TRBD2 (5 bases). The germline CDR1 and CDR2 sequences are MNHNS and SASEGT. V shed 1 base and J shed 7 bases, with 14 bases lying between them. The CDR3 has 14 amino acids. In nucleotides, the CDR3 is TGTGCCAGCAGTGAAGGAACAGTCTGGAGGGAGCAGTACTTC. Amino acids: CASSEGTVWREQYF.

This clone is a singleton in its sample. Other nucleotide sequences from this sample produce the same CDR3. CDR3 coding DNA: TGTGCCAGCAGTTACGGAACAGCTAATGAAAAACTGTTTTTT. It is translated as CASSYGTANEKLFF. The chain employs TRBV28 and TRBJ1-4; D ambiguous. Germline V gives CDR1 MDHEN, CDR2 SYDVKM. The CDR3 consists of 14 residues. V lost 4 bases and J lost 3, with 9 bases in between.

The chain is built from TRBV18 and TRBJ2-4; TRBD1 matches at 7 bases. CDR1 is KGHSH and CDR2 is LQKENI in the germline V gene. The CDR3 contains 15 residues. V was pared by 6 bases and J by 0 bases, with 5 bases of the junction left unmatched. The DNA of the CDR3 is TGTGCCAGCTCCGGACAGGAGTTAGCCAAAAACATTCAGTACTTC. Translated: CASSGQELAKNIQYF.

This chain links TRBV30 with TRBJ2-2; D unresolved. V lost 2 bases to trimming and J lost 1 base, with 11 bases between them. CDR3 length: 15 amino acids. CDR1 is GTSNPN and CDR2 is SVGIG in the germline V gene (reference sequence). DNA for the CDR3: TGTGCCTGGAGTTGGCAGACACTGAACACCGGGGAGCTGTTTTTT. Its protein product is CAWSWQTLNTGELFF.

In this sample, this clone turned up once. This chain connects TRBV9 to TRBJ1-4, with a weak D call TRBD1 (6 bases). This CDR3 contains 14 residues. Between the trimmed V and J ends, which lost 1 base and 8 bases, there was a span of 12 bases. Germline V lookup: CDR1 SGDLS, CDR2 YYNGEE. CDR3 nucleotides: TGTGCCAGCAGCGTACAGGGCAGGGGAGAAAAACTGTTTTTT. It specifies CASSVQGRGEKLFF.

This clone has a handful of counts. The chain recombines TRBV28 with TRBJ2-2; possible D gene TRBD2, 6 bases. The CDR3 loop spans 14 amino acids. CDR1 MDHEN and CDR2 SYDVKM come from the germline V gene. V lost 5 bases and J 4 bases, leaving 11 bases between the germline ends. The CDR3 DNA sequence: TGTGCCAGCAGTCCCGGGACTTTCACCGGGGAGCTGTTTTTT. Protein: CASSPGTFTGELFF. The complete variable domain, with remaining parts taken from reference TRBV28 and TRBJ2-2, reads DVKVTQSSRYLVKRTGEKVFLECVQDMDHENMFWYRQDPGLGLRLIYFSYDVKMKEKGDIPEGYSVSREKKERFSLILESASTNQTSMYLCASSPGTFTGELFFGEGSRLTVL.

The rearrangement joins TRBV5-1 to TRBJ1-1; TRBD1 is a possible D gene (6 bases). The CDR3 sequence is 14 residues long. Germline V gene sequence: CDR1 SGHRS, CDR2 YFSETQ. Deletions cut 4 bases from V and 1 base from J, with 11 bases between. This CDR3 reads CASSTGQPNTEAFF. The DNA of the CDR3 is TGCGCCAGCAGCACCGGACAGCCGAACACTGAAGCTTTCTTT.

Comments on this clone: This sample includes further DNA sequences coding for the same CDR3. The CDR3 reads CASSSTGTEAFF. CDR3 DNA: TGTGCCAGCAGTTCGACAGGGACTGAAGCTTTCTTT. The V and J genes are TRBV27 and TRBJ1-1, with 7 bases aligning to TRBD1. Per the germline V gene, CDR1 is MNHEY and CDR2 is SMNVEV (reference sequence). There are 12 residues in the CDR3. V lost 4 bases and J lost 5; bases outside the gene matches: 1.

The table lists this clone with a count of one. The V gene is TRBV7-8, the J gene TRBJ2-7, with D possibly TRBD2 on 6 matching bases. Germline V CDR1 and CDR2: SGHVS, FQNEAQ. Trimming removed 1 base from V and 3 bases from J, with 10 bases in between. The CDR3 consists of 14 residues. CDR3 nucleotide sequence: TGTGCCAGCAGCTTAGTCGGAGGGATCTACGAGCAGTACTTC. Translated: CASSLVGGIYEQYF.

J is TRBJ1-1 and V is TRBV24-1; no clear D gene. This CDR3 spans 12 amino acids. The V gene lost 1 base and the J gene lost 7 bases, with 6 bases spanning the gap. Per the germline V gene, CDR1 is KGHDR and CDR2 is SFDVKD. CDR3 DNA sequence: TGTGCCACCAGTGATTTCGGTGGTGAAGCTTTCTTT. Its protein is CATSDFGGEAFF.

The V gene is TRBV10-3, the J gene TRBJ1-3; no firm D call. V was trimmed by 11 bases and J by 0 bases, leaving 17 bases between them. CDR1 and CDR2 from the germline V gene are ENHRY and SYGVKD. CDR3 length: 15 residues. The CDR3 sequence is CASQKVAGSGNTIYF. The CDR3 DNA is TGTGCCTCCCAGAAGGTGGCAGGCTCTGGAAACACCATATATTTT.